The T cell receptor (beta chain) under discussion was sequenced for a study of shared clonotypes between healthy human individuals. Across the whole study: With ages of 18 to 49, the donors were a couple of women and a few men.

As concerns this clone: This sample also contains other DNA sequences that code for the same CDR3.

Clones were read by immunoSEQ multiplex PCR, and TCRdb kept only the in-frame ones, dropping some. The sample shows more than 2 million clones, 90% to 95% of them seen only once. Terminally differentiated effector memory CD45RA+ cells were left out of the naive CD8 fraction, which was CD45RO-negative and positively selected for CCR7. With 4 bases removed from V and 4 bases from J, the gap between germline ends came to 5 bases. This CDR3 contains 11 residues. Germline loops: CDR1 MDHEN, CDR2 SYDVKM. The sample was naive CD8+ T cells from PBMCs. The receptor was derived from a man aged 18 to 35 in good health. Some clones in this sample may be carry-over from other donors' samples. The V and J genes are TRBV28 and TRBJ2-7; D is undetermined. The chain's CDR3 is CASSSGYEQYF. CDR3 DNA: TGTGCCAGCAGTTCCGGTTACGAGCAGTACTTC.